This is a list of T cell receptor beta chains from one sample in a study of tumor-infiltrating lymphocytes in primary liver carcinoma. MiXCR, run by TCRdb on the multiplex PCR reads, gives a single entry per CDR3 protein. The table lists over 35,000 distinct CDR3 sequences, about three quarters of them singletons. The sample consisted of liver tumor tissue from sampling region 2. The origin of the receptors is a man between 35 and 55 years old with primary liver carcinoma and hepatitis B virus infection. CDR3s include the opening cysteine and the closing phenylalanine or tryptophan. D genes are given only for firm matches. Clone size is not always given. Where it is, it says once, few, many or a class for expanded clones.

V gene	clone size	J gene	D gene	CDR3 protein	CDR3 DNA
TRBV4-3	-	TRBJ1-6	-	CAGSQAQTVDNSPLRF	TGCGCCGGGAGCCAAGCACAAACCGTCGATAATTCACCCCTCCGCTTT
TRBV7-8	once	TRBJ1-2	TRBD1	CASSPGTGGTGYGYTF	TGTGCCAGCAGCCCTGGGACAGGGGGCACCGGCTACGGCTACACCTTC
TRBV6-5	-	TRBJ1-1	-	CASSYSVRVMNIEVFF	TGTGCCAGCAGTTACTCGGTCAGGGTAATGAACATTGAAGTTTTCTTT
TRBV11-2	-	TRBJ2-3	TRBD2	CAISLDSGETSRDTQYF	TGTGCCATCAGCTTAGATTCTGGGGAGACTAGCAGAGATACGCAGTATTTT
TRBV5-1	-	TRBJ2-2	TRBD1	CANSDRVPNAGELFF	TGCGCCAACAGCGACAGGGTCCCGAACGCGGGGGAGCTGTTTTTT
TRBV6-6	-	TRBJ2-5	TRBD1	CASSMSRGQGQVWQETQYF	TGTGCCAGCAGCATGTCACGGGGACAGGGGCAAGTTTGGCAAGAGACCCAGTACTTC
TRBV6-6	once	TRBJ1-3	-	CASSPHGGNTIYF	TGTGCCAGCAGTCCACATGGAGGGAACACCATATATTTT
TRBV29-1	-	TRBJ2-1	-	CSLRRNEQFF	TGCAGCCTACGACGTAATGAGCAGTTCTTC
TRBV29-1	-	TRBJ2-3	-	CSIAGVDGRSTDTQYF	TGCAGCATCGCTGGAGTGGACGGACGTAGCACGGATACGCAATATTTT
TRBV6-5	-	TRBJ2-5	-	CASSYAEGKETQYF	TGTGCCAGCAGCTACGCGGAGGGCAAGGAGACCCAGTACTTC
TRBV6-1	-	TRBJ1-2	-	CASSGPLYGHTF	TGTGCAAGCAGTGGCCCCCTATATGGCCACACCTTC
TRBV7-9	-	TRBJ1-1	TRBD1	CDSSLRDSDTGAFF	TGTGACAGCAGCTTACGGGACAGCGACACTGGAGCTTTCTTT
TRBV6-5	many	TRBJ2-7	TRBD1	CASSDGTGGGYEQYF	TGTGCCAGCAGTGACGGGACAGGGGGAGGCTACGAGCAGTACTTC
TRBV7-2	-	TRBJ1-3	-	CASSSHWGSGNTIYF	TGTGCCAGCAGCTCCCATTGGGGCTCTGGAAACACCATATATTTT
TRBV2	few	TRBJ1-1	-	CASRGAVPDAFF	TGTGCCAGCAGGGGGGCCGTACCGGATGCTTTCTTT
TRBV11-3	-	TRBJ2-7	-	CASSSKWREQYF	TGTGCAAGCAGCTCCAAATGGAGGGAGCAATACTTC
TRBV7-2	-	TRBJ2-5	-	CASSLVGTRTQYF	TGTGCCAGCAGCTTAGTAGGGACGAGAACCCAGTACTTC
TRBV30	-	TRBJ2-6	-	CVLLPGANVLTF	TGTGTCCTCCTCCCTGGGGCCAACGTCCTGACTTTT
TRBV11-2	-	TRBJ2-6	TRBD1	CASSMGGDRGISLSVANVLTF	TGTGCCAGCAGCATGGGGGGAGACAGGGGCATTTCCCTCTCTGTGGCCAATGTCCTGACCTTC
TRBV6-1	-	TRBJ2-1	-	CGSSPSGLSSYNEQFF	TGTGGCAGCAGTCCTTCGGGACTTAGCTCCTACAATGAGCAGTTCTTC
TRBV6-2/TRBV6-3	-	TRBJ2-3	-	CASGPTEDTQYF	TGTGCCAGCGGTCCGACAGAGGATACGCAGTATTTT
TRBV6-6	-	TRBJ1-2	-	CTSSSRDYGHTF	TGTACCAGCAGTTCGCGGGACTATGGCCACACCTTC
TRBV5-4	many	TRBJ1-1	-	CASSLKGGTTEAFF	TGTGCCAGCAGCTTGAAAGGGGGGACCACTGAAGCTTTCTTT
TRBV4-1	-	TRBJ1-1	TRBD1	CASSKGDRGRNTETFF	TGCGCCAGCAGCAAAGGTGACAGGGGAAGGAACACTGAAACTTTCTTT
TRBV6-2/TRBV6-3	medium-sized	TRBJ2-1	TRBD2	CASSSDPTSHEQFF	TGTGCCAGCAGCTCCGACCCGACTAGCCATGAGCAGTTCTTC
TRBV6-5	few	TRBJ1-5	TRBD1	CTSRTPKTGLDTQHF	TGTACCAGCAGAACCCCAAAGACAGGGTTAGATACGCAGCATTTT
TRBV28	many	TRBJ2-7	-	CATSGLPRYEQYF	TGTGCCACCTCAGGACTCCCCCGCTACGAGCAGTACTTC
TRBV4-1	-	TRBJ2-3	-	CANSQVSTDTQYF	TGCGCCAACAGTCAAGTAAGCACAGATACGCAGTATTTT
TRBV28	many	TRBJ1-1	-	CASSLDRFGTEAFF	TGTGCCAGCAGTTTAGACAGGTTTGGGACTGAAGCTTTCTTT
TRBV7-8	many	TRBJ2-5	-	CASSPGETQYF	TGTGCCAGCAGCCCCGGGGAGACCCAGTACTTC
TRBV28	-	TRBJ2-7	TRBD1	CAYSSGTGMLEQYF	TGTGCCTACAGTTCTGGGACAGGGATGCTCGAGCAGTACTTC
TRBV5-8	-	TRBJ2-2	-	CARSLALNTGELFF	TGTGCCAGGAGCTTAGCCCTTAACACCGGGGAGCTGTTTTTT
TRBV12-3/TRBV12-4	-	TRBJ2-1	TRBD2	CASTRGRGLLNEQFF	TGTGCCAGCACCCGCGGTAGGGGACTACTTAATGAGCAGTTCTTC
TRBV12-3/TRBV12-4	-	TRBJ1-5	-	CASIRGTAINQPHHF	TGTGCCAGCATACGGGGCACCGCAATAAATCAGCCCCACCATTTT
TRBV11-1	few	TRBJ2-1	-	CVSSFQGPLDNEQFF	TGTGTTAGCAGCTTCCAGGGACCGTTGGACAATGAGCAGTTCTTC
TRBV6-1	-	TRBJ2-7	-	CASILQIYEEYF	TGTGCCAGCATATTACAGATCTACGAGGAGTACTTC
TRBV6-6	-	TRBJ1-1	-	CASSYFSGNSDAFF	TGTGCCAGCAGTTATTTTTCAGGTAACTCTGATGCTTTCTTT